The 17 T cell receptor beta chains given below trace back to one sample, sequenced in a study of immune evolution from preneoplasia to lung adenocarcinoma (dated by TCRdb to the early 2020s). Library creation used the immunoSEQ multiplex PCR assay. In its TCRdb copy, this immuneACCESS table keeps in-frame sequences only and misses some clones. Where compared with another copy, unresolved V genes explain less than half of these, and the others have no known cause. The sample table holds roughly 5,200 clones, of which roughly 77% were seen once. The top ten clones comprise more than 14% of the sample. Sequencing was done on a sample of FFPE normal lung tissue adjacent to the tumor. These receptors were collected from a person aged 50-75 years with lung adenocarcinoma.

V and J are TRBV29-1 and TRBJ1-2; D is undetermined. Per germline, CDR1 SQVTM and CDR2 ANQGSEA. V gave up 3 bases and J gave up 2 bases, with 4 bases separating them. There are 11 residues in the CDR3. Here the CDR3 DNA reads TGCAGCGTTGACAGGAACTATGGCTACACCTTC. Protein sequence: CSVDRNYGYTF.

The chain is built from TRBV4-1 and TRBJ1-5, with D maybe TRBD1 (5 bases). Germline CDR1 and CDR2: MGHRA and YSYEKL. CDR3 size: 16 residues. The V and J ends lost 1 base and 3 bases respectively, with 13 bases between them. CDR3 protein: CASSQGRPGINQPQHF. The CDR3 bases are TGCGCCAGCAGCCAAGGTCGCCCAGGGATCAATCAGCCCCAGCATTTT.

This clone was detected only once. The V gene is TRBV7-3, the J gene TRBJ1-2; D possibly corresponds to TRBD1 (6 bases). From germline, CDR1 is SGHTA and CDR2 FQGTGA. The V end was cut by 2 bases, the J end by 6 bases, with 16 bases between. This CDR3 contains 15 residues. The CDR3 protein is CASSLAGAGADGYTF. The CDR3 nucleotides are TGTGCCAGCAGCTTAGCGGGTGCGGGGGCGGATGGCTACACCTTC.

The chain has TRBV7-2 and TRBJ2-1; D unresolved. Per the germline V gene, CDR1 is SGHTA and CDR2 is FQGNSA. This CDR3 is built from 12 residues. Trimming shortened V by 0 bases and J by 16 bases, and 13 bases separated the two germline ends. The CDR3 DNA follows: TGTGCCAGCAGCTTAGCGTCTGCTAGTCAATTCTTC. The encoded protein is CASSLASASQFF.

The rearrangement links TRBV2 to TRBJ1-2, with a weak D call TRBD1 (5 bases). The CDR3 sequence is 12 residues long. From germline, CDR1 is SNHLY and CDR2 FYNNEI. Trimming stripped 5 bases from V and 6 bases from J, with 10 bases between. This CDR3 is CASSLGHDGYTF. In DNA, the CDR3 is TGTGCCAGCAGTCTGGGGCACGATGGCTACACCTTC.

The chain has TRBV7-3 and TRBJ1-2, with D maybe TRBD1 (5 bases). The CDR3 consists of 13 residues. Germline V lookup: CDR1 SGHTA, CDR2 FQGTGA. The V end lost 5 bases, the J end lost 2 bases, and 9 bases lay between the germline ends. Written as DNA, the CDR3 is TGTGCCAGCAGCCCGGGACCCAACTATGGCTACACCTTC. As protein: CASSPGPNYGYTF.

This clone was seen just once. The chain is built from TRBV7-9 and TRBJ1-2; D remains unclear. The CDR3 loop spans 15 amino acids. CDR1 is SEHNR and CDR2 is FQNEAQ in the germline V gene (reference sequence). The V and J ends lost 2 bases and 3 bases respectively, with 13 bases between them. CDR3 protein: CASSLWPTEDYGYTF. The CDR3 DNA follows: TGTGCCAGCAGCTTATGGCCCACCGAGGACTATGGCTACACCTTC.

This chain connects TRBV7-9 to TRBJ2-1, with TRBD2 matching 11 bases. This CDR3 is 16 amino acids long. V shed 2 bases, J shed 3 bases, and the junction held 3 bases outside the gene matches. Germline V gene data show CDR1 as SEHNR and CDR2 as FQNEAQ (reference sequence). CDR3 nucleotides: TGTGCCAGCAGCTTAATGGGACTAGCGGTCTACAATGAGCAGTTCTTC. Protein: CASSLMGLAVYNEQFF.

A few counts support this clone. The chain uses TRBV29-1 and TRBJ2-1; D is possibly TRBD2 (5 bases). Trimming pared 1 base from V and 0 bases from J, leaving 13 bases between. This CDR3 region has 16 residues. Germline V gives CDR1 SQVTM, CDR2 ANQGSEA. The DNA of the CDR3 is TGCAGCGTTGAAGGGCCCGAGCGGCGCTCCTACAATGAGCAGTTCTTC. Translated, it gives CSVEGPERRSYNEQFF.

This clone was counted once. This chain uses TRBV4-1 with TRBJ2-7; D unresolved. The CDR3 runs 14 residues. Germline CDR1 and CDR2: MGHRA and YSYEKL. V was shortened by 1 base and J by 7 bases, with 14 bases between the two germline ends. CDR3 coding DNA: TGCGCCAGCAGCCAAGGAGTAGGATCGAGGGAGCAGTACTTC. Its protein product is CASSQGVGSREQYF.

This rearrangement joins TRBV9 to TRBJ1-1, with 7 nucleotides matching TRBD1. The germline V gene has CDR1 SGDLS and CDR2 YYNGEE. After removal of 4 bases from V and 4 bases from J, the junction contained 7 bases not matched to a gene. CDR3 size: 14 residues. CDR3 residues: CASSKDRVSTEAFF. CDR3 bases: TGTGCCAGCAGCAAAGACAGGGTTTCCACTGAAGCTTTCTTT.

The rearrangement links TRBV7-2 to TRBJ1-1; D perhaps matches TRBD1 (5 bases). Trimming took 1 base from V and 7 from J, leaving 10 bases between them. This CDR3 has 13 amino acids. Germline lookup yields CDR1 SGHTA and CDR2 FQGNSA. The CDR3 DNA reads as TGTGCCAGCAGCTTAGTGAGGGGAGATGAAGCTTTCTTT. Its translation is CASSLVRGDEAFF.

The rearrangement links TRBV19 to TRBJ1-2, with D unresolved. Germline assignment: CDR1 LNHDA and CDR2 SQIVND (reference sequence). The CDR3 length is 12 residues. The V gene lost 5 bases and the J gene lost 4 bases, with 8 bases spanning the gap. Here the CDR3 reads CASSSTGYGYTF. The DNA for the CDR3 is TGTGCCAGTAGTTCTACCGGCTATGGCTACACCTTC.

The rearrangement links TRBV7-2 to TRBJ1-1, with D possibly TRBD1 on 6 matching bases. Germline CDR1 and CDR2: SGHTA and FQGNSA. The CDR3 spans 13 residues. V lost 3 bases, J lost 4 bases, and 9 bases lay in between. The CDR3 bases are TGTGCCAGCAGCTTCGGCAGGGGCACTGAAGCTTTCTTT. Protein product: CASSFGRGTEAFF.

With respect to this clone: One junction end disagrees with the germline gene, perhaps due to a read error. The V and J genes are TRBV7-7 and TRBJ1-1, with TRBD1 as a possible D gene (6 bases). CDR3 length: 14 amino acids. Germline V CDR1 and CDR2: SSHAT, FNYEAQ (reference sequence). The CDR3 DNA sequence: TGTGCTAGCAGACCCTTGAGAGGGGGAGCTGAAGCTTTCTTT. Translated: CASRPLRGGAEAFF.

The CDR3 reads CASSQHRGPGQPQHF. The CDR3 DNA sequence: TGTGCCAGCAGTCAACACAGGGGGCCGGGACAGCCCCAGCATTTT. The chain has TRBV28 and TRBJ1-5, with 9 bases fitting TRBD1. CDR1 is MDHEN and CDR2 is SYDVKM in the germline V gene. The CDR3 spans 15 residues. With V trimmed by 5 bases and J by 7 bases, 9 bases remained unmatched.

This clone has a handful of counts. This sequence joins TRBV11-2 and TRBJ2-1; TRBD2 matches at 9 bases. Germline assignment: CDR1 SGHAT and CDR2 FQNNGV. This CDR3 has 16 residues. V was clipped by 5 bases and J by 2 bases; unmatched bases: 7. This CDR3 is CASSPRTSDTYNEQFF. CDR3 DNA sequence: TGTGCCAGCAGCCCCCGGACTAGCGATACCTACAATGAGCAGTTCTTC.